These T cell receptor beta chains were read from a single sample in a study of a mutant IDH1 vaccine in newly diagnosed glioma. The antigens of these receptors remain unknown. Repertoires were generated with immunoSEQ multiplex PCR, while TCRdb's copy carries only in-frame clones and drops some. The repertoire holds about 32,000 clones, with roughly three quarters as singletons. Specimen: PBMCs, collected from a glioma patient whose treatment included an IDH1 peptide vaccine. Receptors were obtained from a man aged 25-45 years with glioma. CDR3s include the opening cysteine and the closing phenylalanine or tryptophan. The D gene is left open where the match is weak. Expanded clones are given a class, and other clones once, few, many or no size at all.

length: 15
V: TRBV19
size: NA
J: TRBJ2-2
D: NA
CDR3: CASSMETANTGELFF
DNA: TGTGCCAGTAGTATGGAGACAGCCAACACCGGGGAGCTGTTTTTT

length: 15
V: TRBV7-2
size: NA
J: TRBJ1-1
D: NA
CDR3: CASSLEQGRNTEAFF
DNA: TGTGCCAGCAGCTTAGAACAGGGTCGTAACACTGAAGCTTTCTTT

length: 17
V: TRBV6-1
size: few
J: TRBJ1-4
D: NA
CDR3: CASSDRKGTGPNEKLFF
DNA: TGTGCCAGCAGTGATCGAAAAGGCACAGGGCCTAATGAAAAACTGTTTTTT

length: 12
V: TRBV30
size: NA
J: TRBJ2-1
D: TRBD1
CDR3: CAWSPQGTWKFF
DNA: TGTGCCTGGAGTCCACAGGGGACGTGGAAGTTCTTC

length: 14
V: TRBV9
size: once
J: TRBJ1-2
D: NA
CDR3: CASSVAPENYGYTF
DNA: TGTGCCAGCAGCGTAGCTCCAGAGAACTATGGCTACACCTTC

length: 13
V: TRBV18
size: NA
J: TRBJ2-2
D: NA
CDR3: CASSQTNTGELFF
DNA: TGTGCCAGCTCACAGACGAACACCGGGGAGCTGTTTTTT

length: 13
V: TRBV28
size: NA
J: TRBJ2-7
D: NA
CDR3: CASTDGSSYEQYF
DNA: TGTGCCAGCACCGATGGAAGCTCCTACGAGCAGTACTTC

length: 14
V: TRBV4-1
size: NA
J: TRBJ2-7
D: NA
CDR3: CASSHATMVVEQYF
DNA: TGCGCCAGCAGCCACGCGACCATGGTGGTCGAGCAGTACTTC

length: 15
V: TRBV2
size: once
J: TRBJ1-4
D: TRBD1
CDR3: CASSADRATNEKLFF
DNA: TGTGCCAGCAGTGCGGACAGGGCAACTAATGAAAAACTGTTTTTT

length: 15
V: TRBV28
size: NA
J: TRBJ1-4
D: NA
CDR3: CASGLGGGTNEKLFF
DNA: TGTGCCAGCGGCCTCGGGGGTGGGACTAATGAAAAACTGTTTTTT

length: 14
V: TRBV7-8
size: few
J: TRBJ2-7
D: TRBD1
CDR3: CASSLSGTGGSGYF
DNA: TGTGCCAGCAGCTTATCCGGGACAGGCGGTTCAGGGTACTTC

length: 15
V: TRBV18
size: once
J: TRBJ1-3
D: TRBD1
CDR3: CASSPRQGLGNTIYF
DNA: TGTGCCAGCTCACCAAGACAGGGGCTTGGAAACACCATATATTTT

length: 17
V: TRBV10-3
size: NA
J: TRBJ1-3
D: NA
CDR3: CAISPPGGGTTGNTIYF
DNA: TGTGCCATCAGTCCACCGGGGGGCGGGACAACTGGAAACACCATATATTTT

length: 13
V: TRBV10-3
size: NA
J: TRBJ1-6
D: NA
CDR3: CAISESRSSPLHF
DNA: TGTGCCATCAGTGAGTCGCGGAGTTCACCCCTCCACTTT

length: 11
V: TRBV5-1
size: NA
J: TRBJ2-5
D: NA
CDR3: CASSSQETQYF
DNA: TGCGCCAGCAGCTCCCAAGAGACCCAGTACTTC

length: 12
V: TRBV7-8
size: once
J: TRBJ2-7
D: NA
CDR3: CASSRGRYEQYF
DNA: TGTGCCAGCAGCCGCGGGCGGTACGAGCAGTACTTC

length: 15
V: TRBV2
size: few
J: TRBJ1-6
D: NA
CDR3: CASSDQGGLGSPLHF
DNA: TGTGCCAGCAGTGACCAAGGAGGGCTGGGCTCACCCCTCCACTTT

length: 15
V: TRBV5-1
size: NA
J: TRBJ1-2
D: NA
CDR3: CASSPSPLGDYGYTF
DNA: TGCGCCAGCAGTCCATCGCCGCTGGGGGACTATGGCTACACCTTC

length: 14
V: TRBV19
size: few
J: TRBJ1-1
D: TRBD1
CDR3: CASKQGAPNTEAFF
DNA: TGTGCCAGTAAGCAGGGGGCACCGAACACTGAAGCTTTCTTT

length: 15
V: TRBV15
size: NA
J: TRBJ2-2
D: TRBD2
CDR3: CATSPRRGFTGELFF
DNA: TGTGCCACCAGCCCTCGGCGGGGGTTCACCGGGGAGCTGTTTTTT

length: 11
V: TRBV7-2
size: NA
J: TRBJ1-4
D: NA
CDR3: CASTGGEKLFF
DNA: TGTGCCAGCACGGGGGGAGAAAAACTGTTTTTT

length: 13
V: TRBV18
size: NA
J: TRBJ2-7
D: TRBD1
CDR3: CASFQQGEGEQYF
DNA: TGTGCCAGCTTCCAACAGGGGGAAGGGGAGCAGTACTTC

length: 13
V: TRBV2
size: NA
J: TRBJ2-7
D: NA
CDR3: CASSPTGTYEQYF
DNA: TGTGCCAGCAGCCCCACAGGGACCTACGAGCAGTACTTC